The 19 T cell receptor beta chains reported below all come from one sample, sequenced in a study of CD8 T cells in ankylosing spondylitis. One entry per CDR3 protein, called by TCRdb with MiXCR from the 5' RACE reads. The data show 100,000 to 150,000 distinct CDR3 sequences, roughly 8.8% seen once. The sequenced sample was blood, either unsorted or a sorted T cell fraction (not recorded which). The receptors come from a male donor with ankylosing spondylitis or in good health (not recorded which).

This clonotype was counted ten times or more. This rearrangement joins TRBV29-1 to TRBJ2-7; 10 nucleotides match TRBD2. J lost 0 bases, V lost 5 bases, and 13 bases had no gene match. This CDR3 has 17 residues. Looked up from germline, CDR1 is SQVTM and CDR2 is ANQGSEA. The CDR3 DNA reads TGCAGCGTTATCGGACTAGCGGAAACAGCAAGCTCCTACGAGCAGTACTTC. Translated, it gives CSVIGLAETASSYEQYF.

At least ten counts were recorded for this clonotype. The chain couples TRBV15 to TRBJ2-1, with D perhaps matching TRBD2 (6 bases). The length of the CDR3 is 16 residues. The V gene lost 1 base and the J gene lost 6 bases, with 16 bases spanning the gap. Germline CDR1 and CDR2: LNHNV and YYDKDF (reference sequence). The CDR3 DNA follows: TGTGCCACCAGCAGAGTAGACCGACTAGTCCCCAATGAGCAGTTCTTC. The encoded protein is CATSRVDRLVPNEQFF. Based on the CDR3 plus reference TRBV15 and TRBJ2-1, the full variable domain is DAMVIQNPRYQVTQFGKPVTLSCSQTLNHNVMYWYQQKSSQAPKLLFHYYDKDFNNEADTPDNFQSRRPNTSFCFLDIRSPGLGDTAMYLCATSRVDRLVPNEQFFGPGTRLTVL.

The genes are TRBV7-2 and TRBJ2-7, with TRBD1 matching over 8 bases. The CDR3 is 13 amino acids. Trimming removed 6 bases from V and 5 bases from J; junction bases left unmatched: 6. Germline assignment: CDR1 SGHTA and CDR2 FQGNSA. The CDR3 DNA sequence: TGTGCCAGCAGGTCCTCAGGGGGCCACGAGCAGTACTTC. This sequence encodes CASRSSGGHEQYF.

The chain recombines TRBV28 with TRBJ2-3; the match to TRBD2 covers 7 bases. This CDR3 region has 16 residues. In germline, CDR1 is MDHEN, CDR2 SYDVKM. Losses at the gene ends were 6 bases for V and 1 base for J; bases not matched to a gene: 10. In DNA, the CDR3 is TGTGCCAGCAGCCTAACCACTAGCGCGCGCACAGATACGCAGTATTTT. It yields the protein CASSLTTSARTDTQYF.

The chain's CDR3 is CSVLGPSGNTIYF. The CDR3 DNA follows: TGCAGCGTTTTGGGACCGTCTGGAAACACCATATATTTT. The rearrangement joins TRBV29-1 to TRBJ1-3; a weak D match, TRBD1 (5 bases). From germline, CDR1 is SQVTM and CDR2 ANQGSEA. Trimming pared 5 bases from V and 1 base from J, leaving 9 bases between. The CDR3 sequence is 13 residues long.

The sample holds a few counts of this clonotype. The chain links TRBV7-2 to TRBJ2-7; D is unclear. The CDR3 sequence is 14 residues long. Germline assignment: CDR1 SGHTA and CDR2 FQGNSA. The V and J ends lost 5 bases and 2 bases respectively, with 13 bases between them. In DNA, the CDR3 is TGTGCCAGCAGCCCCGGCGGCAGGCCCTACGAGCAGTACTTC. It yields the protein CASSPGGRPYEQYF.

This clonotype was seen at least ten times. This chain connects TRBV6-2 or TRBV6-3 to TRBJ2-1; no reliable D call. There are 12 residues in the CDR3. V lost 1 base and J lost 10, with 8 bases in between. Per the germline V gene, CDR1 is MNHEY and CDR2 is SVGEGT. CDR3 sequence reads: CASSYFIGEQFF. CDR3 in DNA: TGTGCCAGCAGTTACTTTATAGGAGAGCAGTTCTTC.

The table lists this clonotype with many counts. The rearrangement uses TRBV11-2 and TRBJ2-2; tentative D call: TRBD1 (8 bases). The ends were cut back, 4 bases at V and 7 bases at J, with 16 bases in the middle. The CDR3 contains 15 residues. In germline, CDR1 is SGHAT, CDR2 FQNNGV. CDR3 sequence reads: CASSSWTGRVGELFF. Written as DNA, the CDR3 is TGTGCCAGCAGCTCCTGGACAGGGAGGGTCGGGGAGCTGTTTTTT.

At least ten counts were recorded for this clonotype. The chain carries TRBV20-1 and TRBJ2-3; D is uncertain. V lost 5 bases and J 6 bases, leaving 12 bases between the germline ends. Germline V lookup: CDR1 DFQATT, CDR2 SNEGSKA (reference sequence). The CDR3 spans 12 residues. The CDR3 sequence: CSASPLTDTQYF. CDR3 DNA: TGCAGTGCTTCACCACTCACGGATACGCAGTATTTT.

The chain carries TRBV7-2 and TRBJ2-7, with 9 bases identical to TRBD2. V lost 4 bases, J lost 6 bases, and 10 bases stayed unmatched. CDR1 SGHTA and CDR2 FQGNSA come from the germline V gene. The CDR3 contains 15 residues. CDR3 in amino acids: CASSWNPGLAAEQYF. The CDR3 DNA is TGTGCCAGCAGCTGGAACCCGGGACTAGCTGCCGAGCAGTACTTC.

This clonotype appeared many times. The CDR3 is CSARREAGELFF. DNA for the CDR3: TGCAGTGCTAGAAGGGAGGCCGGGGAGCTGTTTTTT. The chain uses TRBV20-1 and TRBJ2-2; D might be TRBD2 (6 bases). V dropped 2 bases and J dropped 6 bases, with 7 bases sitting between them. CDR1 and CDR2 from the germline V gene are DFQATT and SNEGSKA (reference sequence). The CDR3 runs to 12 residues.

This clonotype was found many times. V usage is TRBV5-1 and J usage is TRBJ2-1; 7 nucleotides match TRBD1. The CDR3 covers 15 residues. Trimming took 2 bases from V and 8 from J; bases not matched to a gene: 10. Germline CDR1 is SGHRS and CDR2 is YFSETQ. CDR3 amino acids: CASSFRQGDYDEQFF. In DNA, the CDR3 is TGCGCCAGCAGCTTTCGACAGGGTGATTACGATGAGCAGTTCTTC.

This chain links TRBV24-1 with TRBJ2-1, with 12 positions matching TRBD2. Germline V gives CDR1 KGHDR, CDR2 SFDVKD. Germline trimming cut 4 bases from V and 6 bases from J; bases unmatched to any gene: 9. The CDR3 has 17 residues. CDR3 protein: CATSDPTTSGRGNEQFF. In DNA form, the CDR3 reads TGTGCCACCAGTGACCCCACGACTAGCGGGAGAGGCAATGAGCAGTTCTTC.

Notes on this clonotype: A much bigger clone sits one base away, suggesting this may be a read error. The chain combines TRBV7-9 with TRBJ2-5, with D perhaps TRBD2 (5 bases). Trimming pared 7 bases from V and 4 bases from J, leaving 16 bases between. The CDR3 consists of 14 residues. CDR1 is SEHNR, CDR2 FQNEAQ, per germline (reference sequence). The CDR3 loop reads CASNNERVRETQYF. The CDR3 DNA follows: TGTGCCAGCAACAATGAGAGGGTCAGAGAGACCCAGTACTTC. Looking up the rest from reference TRBV7-9 and TRBJ2-5 gives the full variable domain: DTGVSQNPRHKITKRGQNVTFRCDPISEHNRLYWYRQTLGQGPEFLTYFQNEAQLEKSRLLSDRFSAERPKGSFSTLEIQRTEQGDSAMYLCASNNERVRETQYFGPGTRLLVL.

The gene calls are TRBV7-2 and TRBJ2-1; the D is unclear. CDR1 SGHTA and CDR2 FQGNSA come from the germline V gene. The CDR3 contains 13 residues. Trimming shortened V by 5 bases and J by 8 bases, and 13 bases separated the two germline ends. The CDR3 spells CASSHPSFHEQFF. The CDR3 region has the DNA TGTGCCAGCAGCCACCCTAGTTTCCATGAGCAGTTCTTC.

The chain uses TRBV5-1 and TRBJ2-3; perhaps TRBD2 as D (6 bases). The germline CDR1 and CDR2 sequences are SGHRS and YFSETQ. V gave up 3 bases and J gave up 4 bases, with 15 bases separating them. This CDR3 is built from 15 residues. The DNA of the CDR3 is TGCGCCAGCAGCTCTCGACTAGGTCGGGCAGATACGCAGTATTTT. Protein: CASSSRLGRADTQYF.

This clonotype was detected only a few times. The V gene is TRBV7-6, the J gene TRBJ2-7; 14 nucleotides align to TRBD2. Per the germline V gene, CDR1 is SGHVS and CDR2 is FNYEAQ. The CDR3 runs to 20 residues. Unmatched junction bases numbered 13, after V lost 1 base and J lost 2 bases. DNA of the CDR3: TGTGCCAGCAGCTTAGGATCTTTGGGGACTAGCGGGAGTAGACCCTACGAGCAGTACTTC. Translation gives CASSLGSLGTSGSRPYEQYF.

This clonotype was detected ten times or more. This chain links TRBV28 with TRBJ1-6; D possibly corresponds to TRBD1 (5 bases). Germline V gene sequence: CDR1 MDHEN, CDR2 SYDVKM. The CDR3 is 16 residues long. Between the trimmed V and J ends, which lost 2 bases and 9 bases, there was a span of 17 bases. The CDR3: CASSLGGKPLGSPLHF. DNA for the CDR3: TGTGCCAGCAGTTTAGGGGGGAAACCTCTAGGTTCACCCCTCCACTTT. The whole variable domain, filled in from reference TRBV28 and TRBJ1-6, reads DVKVTQSSRYLVKRTGEKVFLECVQDMDHENMFWYRQDPGLGLRLIYFSYDVKMKEKGDIPEGYSVSREKKERFSLILESASTNQTSMYLCASSLGGKPLGSPLHFGNGTRLTVT.

This clonotype came up many times. V usage is TRBV20-1 and J usage is TRBJ2-2, with 8 nucleotides matching TRBD2. The germline V gene encodes CDR1 DFQATT and CDR2 SNEGSKA (reference sequence). Losses at the gene ends were 6 bases for V and 5 bases for J; bases not matched to a gene: 5. The CDR3 has 13 residues. CDR3 protein: CSATAGATGELFF. DNA for the CDR3: TGCAGTGCCACAGCGGGAGCGACCGGGGAGCTGTTTTTT.